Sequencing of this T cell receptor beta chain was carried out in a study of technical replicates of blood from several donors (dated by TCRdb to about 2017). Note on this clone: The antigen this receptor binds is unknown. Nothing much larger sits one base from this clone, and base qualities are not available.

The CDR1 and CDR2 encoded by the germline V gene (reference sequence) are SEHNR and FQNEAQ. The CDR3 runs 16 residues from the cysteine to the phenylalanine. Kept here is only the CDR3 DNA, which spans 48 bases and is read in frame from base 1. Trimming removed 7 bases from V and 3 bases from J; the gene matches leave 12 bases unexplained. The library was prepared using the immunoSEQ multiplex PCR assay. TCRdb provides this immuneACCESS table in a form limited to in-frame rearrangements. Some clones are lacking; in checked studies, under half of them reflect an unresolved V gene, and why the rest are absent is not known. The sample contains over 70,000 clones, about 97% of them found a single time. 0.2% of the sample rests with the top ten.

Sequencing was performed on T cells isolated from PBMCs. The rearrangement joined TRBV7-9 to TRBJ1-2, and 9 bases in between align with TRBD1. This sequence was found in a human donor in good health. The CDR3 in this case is CASTPSGDRAYYGYTF. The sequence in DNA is TGTGCCAGCACCCCCTCAGGGGACAGGGCCTACTATGGCTACACCTTC.